This T cell receptor (beta chain) was sequenced during a study of blood T cell repertoires in COVID-19. At the level of the study: Specimens from acute and convalescent COVID-19 originated in the United States, Italy and Spain.

The V gene lost 5 bases and the J gene lost 8 bases, with 13 bases spanning the gap. Germline V gives CDR1 SQVTM, CDR2 ANQGSEA. The CDR3 is 12 amino acids. Clones were sequenced by immunoSEQ multiplex PCR, and TCRdb holds only the in-frame ones, with some missing. The sample records 140,000 to 150,000 clones, roughly 80% being singletons. The chain has TRBV29-1 and TRBJ1-3, with D perhaps TRBD1 (5 bases). The TCR originated in a human donor with acute or convalescent COVID-19. The donor label of this sample is uncertain. Sequencing was performed on peripheral blood. The CDR3 DNA reads as TGCAGCGTTAGGGGAGCGGGGGACACCATATATTTT. Encoded protein: CSVRGAGDTIYF.